The next 31 T cell receptor beta chains were all read from a single sample in a study of T cells after yellow fever vaccination. TCRdb called the 5' RACE reads again in MiXCR, with one record for every CDR3 protein. The data hold 300,000 to 350,000 distinct CDR3 sequences, with 3% to 4.5% observed a single time. This specimen consisted of PBMCs, obtained 5 days after the yellow fever booster vaccination. The receptors were gathered from a man aged 18 to 30 who received the YFV17D yellow fever vaccine.

This clonotype was detected ten times or more. The chain combines TRBV6-5 with TRBJ2-3; 8 nucleotides line up with TRBD2. CDR1 and CDR2 (germline): MNHEY, SVGAGI. CDR3 length: 13 residues. Germline trimming cut 8 bases from V and 6 bases from J; bases unmatched to any gene: 7. The CDR3 DNA sequence: TGTGCCAGCTTCCGAACTAGCGGCGATACGCAGTATTTT. The encoded protein is CASFRTSGDTQYF.

This clonotype was seen many times. V is TRBV18 and J is TRBJ2-2; D is ambiguous. The CDR3 is made up of 14 amino acids. From germline, CDR1 is KGHSH and CDR2 LQKENI. V gave up 3 bases and J gave up 6 bases, with 11 bases separating them. The CDR3 DNA reads as TGTGCCAGCTCACCTCAGAGACAATCCGGGGAGCTGTTTTTT. This sequence encodes CASSPQRQSGELFF.

This clonotype was counted only a few times. The chain employs TRBV7-3 and TRBJ2-1; 7 bases align to TRBD1. Looked up from germline, CDR1 is SGHTA and CDR2 is FQGTGA. There are 14 residues in the CDR3. Trimming removed 5 bases from V and 6 bases from J; junction bases left unmatched: 7. CDR3 sequence: CASSVGGQLNEQFF. The CDR3 nucleotides are TGTGCCAGCAGCGTAGGGGGACAGCTCAATGAGCAGTTCTTC.

This rearrangement joins TRBV18 to TRBJ2-1; no clear D gene. V was pared by 2 bases and J by 6 bases, with 17 bases between. This CDR3 contains 16 residues. CDR1 and CDR2 (germline): KGHSH, LQKENI. CDR3 DNA sequence: TGTGCCAGCTCACCAGGGCGGACCCCCTACCTCAATGAGCAGTTCTTC. Its translation is CASSPGRTPYLNEQFF.

This clonotype showed up many times. This chain joins TRBV5-5 and TRBJ2-7; D might be TRBD2 (6 bases). The ends were cut back, 4 bases at V and 0 bases at J, with 11 bases in the middle. CDR1 is SGHKS, CDR2 YYEKEE, per germline (reference sequence). CDR3 length: 14 amino acids. In DNA, the CDR3 is TGTGCCAGCAGCCTAAGGGGAGGCTCCTACGAGCAGTACGTC. Protein sequence: CASSLRGGSYEQYV.

This clonotype was counted at least ten times. The chain uses TRBV5-1 and TRBJ1-1; D call uncertain. This CDR3 contains 13 residues. Germline V gene sequence: CDR1 SGHRS, CDR2 YFSETQ. V was trimmed by 4 bases and J by 1 base, leaving 8 bases between them. The CDR3 here is CASSPRQNTEAFF. As DNA, the CDR3 is TGCGCCAGCAGCCCAAGACAGAACACTGAAGCTTTCTTT.

In its sample, this clonotype was seen a few times. This chain links TRBV7-2 with TRBJ2-3; 11 bases agree with TRBD2. Trimming took 1 base from V and 2 from J; bases not matched to a gene: 2. CDR1 and CDR2 (germline): SGHTA, FQGNSA. There are 16 residues in the CDR3. This CDR3 is CASSLVTSGATDTQYF. DNA of the CDR3: TGTGCCAGCAGCTTAGTGACTAGCGGGGCCACAGATACGCAGTATTTT. Supplemented by reference TRBV7-2 and TRBJ2-3, the full variable domain reads GAGVSQSPSNKVTEKGKDVELRCDPISGHTALYWYRQSLGQGLEFLIYFQGNSAPDKSGLPSDRFSAERTGGSVSTLTIQRTQQEDSAVYLCASSLVTSGATDTQYFGPGTRLTVL.

The chain employs TRBV7-2 and TRBJ2-3; D perhaps matches TRBD2 (6 bases). This CDR3 is 15 amino acids long. Germline CDR1 is SGHTA and CDR2 is FQGNSA. V gave up 6 bases and J gave up 4 bases, with 17 bases separating them. The CDR3 region is CASSTELWGADTQYF. For the CDR3, the DNA is TGTGCCAGCAGTACAGAATTATGGGGGGCAGATACGCAGTATTTT.

A few counts support this clonotype. The CDR3 loop reads CASSFRGKAPLHF. CDR3 nucleotide sequence: TGTGCCAGCAGCTTCAGGGGTAAGGCACCCCTCCACTTT. The chain links TRBV7-2 to TRBJ1-6, with D possibly matching TRBD1 (6 bases). V lost 3 bases and J lost 11, with 11 bases in between. Germline V gene lookup returns CDR1 SGHTA and CDR2 FQGNSA. This CDR3 spans 13 amino acids.

In its sample, this clonotype was seen many times. The chain carries TRBV7-9 and TRBJ1-2, with unresolved D. In germline, CDR1 is SEHNR, CDR2 FQNEAQ (reference sequence). The CDR3 contains 10 residues. V gave up 5 bases and J gave up 2 bases, with 0 bases separating them. This chain's CDR3 is CASSNYGYTF. The CDR3 DNA reads as TGTGCCAGCAGCAACTATGGCTACACCTTC.

This clonotype was detected many times. The genes are TRBV18 and TRBJ1-2, with 8 positions matching TRBD1. J lost 8 bases, V lost 3 bases, and 8 bases had no gene match. The length of the CDR3 is 14 residues. From germline, CDR1 is KGHSH and CDR2 LQKENI. CDR3 nucleotide sequence: TGTGCCAGCTCACCTAATGGACAGGGTGGAGGCTACACCTTC. This sequence encodes CASSPNGQGGGYTF.

This clonotype was detected a few times. The J gene is TRBJ1-1, the V gene TRBV27; weak D call: TRBD1 (5 bases). Germline CDR1 is MNHEY and CDR2 is SMNVEV (reference sequence). Trimming stripped 8 bases from V and 0 bases from J, with 13 bases between. There are 14 residues in the CDR3. CDR3 DNA sequence: TGTGCCAGCCGGGACCGACCCATGAACACTGAAGCTTTCTTT. As protein: CASRDRPMNTEAFF.

The table lists this clonotype with many counts. The chain employs TRBV6-6 and TRBJ1-1; D not resolved. V lost 6 bases to trimming and J lost 0 bases, with 8 bases between them. This CDR3 comprises 13 residues. CDR1 is MNHNY, CDR2 SVGAGI, per germline (reference sequence). The CDR3 here is CASSSLVNTEAFF. The CDR3 region has the DNA TGTGCCAGCAGCAGTCTGGTGAACACTGAAGCTTTCTTT.

This clonotype was seen repeatedly, ten times or more. The V gene is TRBV7-9, the J gene TRBJ1-1; D uncertain. The CDR3 is 12 amino acids. From germline, CDR1 is SEHNR and CDR2 FQNEAQ (reference sequence). The V end lost 7 bases, the J end lost 3 bases, and 9 bases lay between the germline ends. The DNA for the CDR3 is TGTGCCAGCACCCCCACGGACACTGAAGCTTTCTTT. Translation: CASTPTDTEAFF.

This clonotype has at least ten counts. The gene calls are TRBV29-1 and TRBJ2-2, with D hard to call. V dropped 5 bases and J dropped 3 bases, with 7 bases sitting between them. The V gene's germline CDR1 is SQVTM and CDR2 ANQGSEA. This CDR3 is built from 12 residues. The CDR3 loop is CSVFTYTGELFF. CDR3 bases: TGCAGCGTTTTCACCTACACCGGGGAGCTGTTTTTT.

In this sample, this clonotype turned up many times. The chain recombines TRBV6-5 with TRBJ2-6, with TRBD1 matching over 7 bases. The CDR3 is 17 amino acids. V lost 5 bases to trimming and J lost 0 bases; unmatched junction nucleotides: 7. CDR1 and CDR2 from the germline V gene are MNHEY and SVGAGI. In nucleotides, the CDR3 is TGTGCCAGCAGTCCCAGACAGGGTAGCTCTGGGGCCAACGTCCTGACTTTC. It codes for CASSPRQGSSGANVLTF.

This clonotype was seen a few times. V and J are TRBV5-1 and TRBJ2-3; D unresolved. Trimming pared 5 bases from V and 9 bases from J, leaving 13 bases between. The CDR3 is 12 residues long. Germline loops: CDR1 SGHRS, CDR2 YFSETQ. DNA of the CDR3: TGCGCCAGCAGGGACCTAGAAAGCACGCAGTATTTT. Its protein is CASRDLESTQYF.

This clonotype was seen more than once but under ten times. This chain uses TRBV12-3 or TRBV12-4 with TRBJ1-3; D unresolved. The CDR3 length is 12 residues. With 5 bases removed from V and 3 bases from J, the gap between germline ends came to 5 bases. The CDR3 DNA is TGTGCCAGCAGTCCCCATGGAAACACCATATATTTT. Its translation: CASSPHGNTIYF.

The chain couples TRBV6-2 or TRBV6-3 to TRBJ1-2; D call uncertain. The CDR3 runs 12 residues. Germline CDR1 reads MNHEY; CDR2 reads SVGEGT. V was clipped by 7 bases and J by 1 base, with 7 bases between them. The CDR3, as DNA: TGTGCCAGCAAGAACAGTAACTATGGCTACACCTTC. Its translation is CASKNSNYGYTF.

This clonotype was detected a few times. J is TRBJ1-5 and V is TRBV7-2; TRBD1 aligns across 11 bases. The CDR3 has 15 amino acids. V lost 1 base, J lost 6 bases, and 2 bases stayed unmatched. From germline, CDR1 is SGHTA and CDR2 FQGNSA. The CDR3 sequence is CASSLDGTGGQPQHF. The CDR3 bases are TGTGCCAGCAGCTTAGATGGGACAGGGGGTCAGCCCCAGCATTTT.

In this sample, this clonotype turned up a few times. V usage is TRBV7-2 and J usage is TRBJ1-2; D unclear. Germline loops: CDR1 SGHTA, CDR2 FQGNSA. With 1 base removed from V and 4 bases from J, the gap between germline ends came to 4 bases. The length of the CDR3 is 12 residues. The CDR3 nucleotides read TGTGCCAGCAGCTTAGTTCTCTATGGCTACACCTTC. Translation gives CASSLVLYGYTF.

The chain recombines TRBV4-1 with TRBJ2-3; no definite D call. V was cut by 0 bases and J by 2 bases, with 9 bases left in between. In germline, CDR1 is MGHRA, CDR2 YSYEKL. The CDR3 is 15 amino acids. The CDR3 loop is CASSQDHPLTDTQYF. In DNA, the CDR3 is TGCGCCAGCAGCCAAGATCATCCGCTCACAGATACGCAGTATTTT.

This clonotype was detected a few times. The chain uses TRBV18 and TRBJ1-5; possible D gene TRBD1, 5 bases. The CDR3 runs to 14 residues. The V gene lost 3 bases and the J gene lost 7 bases, with 13 bases spanning the gap. CDR1 is KGHSH, CDR2 LQKENI, per germline. CDR3 amino acids: CASSPGSGDQPQHF. CDR3 in DNA: TGTGCCAGCTCACCCGGATCCGGGGACCAGCCCCAGCATTTT.

This clonotype was seen only a few times. This rearrangement joins TRBV10-3 to TRBJ2-2; D may correspond to TRBD1 or TRBD2 (5 bases each). The length of the CDR3 is 16 residues. Between the trimmed V and J ends, which lost 0 bases and 4 bases, there was a span of 12 bases. The germline gives CDR1 ENHRY, CDR2 SYGVKD. CDR3 loop: CAISESPGLGTGELFF. Here the CDR3 DNA reads TGTGCCATCAGTGAGTCACCGGGGCTGGGCACCGGGGAGCTGTTTTTT.

A few counts support this clonotype. V and J are TRBV7-2 and TRBJ2-5; D remains ambiguous. CDR1 is SGHTA and CDR2 is FQGNSA in the germline V gene. The CDR3 has 13 residues. The V end lost 2 bases, the J end lost 4 bases, and 8 bases lay between the germline ends. The CDR3 sequence: CASSLPPLETQYF. The DNA of the CDR3 is TGTGCCAGCAGCTTACCTCCCCTAGAGACCCAGTACTTC.

In its sample, this clonotype was seen a few times. The chain uses TRBV7-9 and TRBJ1-6; no firm D call. The CDR3 contains 14 residues. CDR1 is SEHNR, CDR2 FQNEAQ, per germline (reference sequence). V was cut by 5 bases and J by 14 bases, with 19 bases left in between. This CDR3 reads CASSSRASRLALHF. For the CDR3, the DNA is TGTGCCAGCAGCAGCCGGGCCTCGCGATTGGCCCTCCACTTT.

This clonotype was detected ten times or more. The V and J genes are TRBV5-1 and TRBJ2-6; D may be TRBD1 (5 bases). There are 17 residues in the CDR3. CDR1 is SGHRS, CDR2 YFSETQ, per germline. Trimming removed 5 bases at V and 0 bases at J, with 15 bases between. For the CDR3, the DNA is TGCGCCAGCAGTCAGGACACAGGATACTCTGGGGCCAACGTCCTGACTTTC. Translating gives CASSQDTGYSGANVLTF.

This clonotype has at least ten counts. The chain is built from TRBV11-2 and TRBJ1-4, with D possibly being TRBD1 (6 bases). The CDR3 has 15 residues. CDR1 is SGHAT, CDR2 FQNNGV, per germline. The V end was cut by 3 bases, the J end by 5 bases, with 13 bases between. DNA for the CDR3: TGTGCCAGCAGCTTTCAGGGGAGGTCGAATGAAAAACTGTTTTTT. Residues: CASSFQGRSNEKLFF.

This clonotype was observed many times. Because the CDR3's place on the DNA is in doubt, the DNA is left out and the CDR3 is given as listed by TCRdb. V is TRBV27 and J is TRBJ2-5; TRBD2 is taken as the D call from the table, unchecked against the DNA. The CDR3 extends over 14 residues, inclusive of both ends. From germline, CDR1 is MNHEY and CDR2 SMNVEV (reference sequence). CDR3 residues: CASSSSARQETQYF.

This sequence joins TRBV18 and TRBJ2-3, with a possible D match to TRBD1 (5 bases). V was shortened by 2 bases and J by 2 bases, with 11 bases between the two germline ends. CDR1 and CDR2 (germline): KGHSH, LQKENI. CDR3 length: 15 amino acids. The CDR3 coding sequence is TGTGCCAGCTCACCAGAGGACACTAACACAGATACGCAGTATTTT. Protein: CASSPEDTNTDTQYF.

A few counts support this clonotype. V is TRBV11-2 and J is TRBJ2-1, with TRBD2 as a possible D gene (6 bases). The length of the CDR3 is 16 residues. CDR1 and CDR2 (germline): SGHAT, FQNNGV. Trimming left V 8 bases short and J 4 bases short, with 21 bases between. Here the CDR3 DNA reads TGTGCCAGCGCCCAACAGACTAGTTTGGGGTACAATGAGCAGTTCTTC. Its translation is CASAQQTSLGYNEQFF.